This paragraph reports one TCR beta chain. This clonotype came up a few times. Which antigen it targets is not known. Base qualities are not recorded, but no much larger clone differs from it by a single base. The data stem from a study of post-analysis software for immune sequencing data (dated by TCRdb to about 2015). Notes on the research overall: The recorded disease courses included relapsing-remitting, secondary progressive and progressive-relapsing multiple sclerosis, and some patients had no subtype annotation. The patient repertoires were compared against approximately ten previously published healthy control repertoires obtained from donors aged 6 to 25 years. A subset of samples was prepared in parallel using single-end sample barcoding, then pooled and co-amplified after Illumina adapter ligation.

TCR beta repertoires were profiled from peripheral blood of approximately 13 young patients with multiple sclerosis to demonstrate the VDJtools post-analysis software. Multiple sclerosis patients were children and adolescents aged about 6 to 16 years. What the work shows at the level of the full study, not this receptor alone: The control group was slightly older than the multiple sclerosis patient group. Compared with controls, multiple sclerosis patients had significantly lower normalized Chao1 diversity, a finding suggesting substantial peripheral T-cell clonal expansion. When samples were clustered directly using the F measure, samples prepared in the same batch co-clustered strongly, which prompted a batch-effect correction. Significantly higher frequencies in patients than in controls were found for roughly five TRBV segments, including TRBV5-6, TRBV5-1 and TRBV20-1.

Library method: PCR. Instrument on record: Illumina HiSeq 2500. To reduce PCR and sequencing biases, unique molecular identifiers were built into the TCR beta cDNA libraries. Approximately 500,000 cDNA molecules were obtained per 1 to 10 million input T cells, so each molecule approximated one T cell. Patient libraries were prepared and sequenced with the same protocol used for the earlier healthy control dataset. Within a given batch, samples were prepared together, multiplexed and sequenced on the same HiSeq lane. On the authors' methods: MIGEC handled the raw barcoded reads, throwing out single-read molecular identifier groups before consensus assembly and CDR3 extraction. VDJtools was used for post-analysis of the clonotype tables, and diversity was normalized by down-sampling every dataset to the size of the smallest sample. To correct batch-related cross-sample contamination, repertoire overlap clustering matched CDR3 amino acid sequences but not nucleotide sequences. The public reads were reanalyzed by TCRdb: fastp trimming at Q25, MiXCR alignment, in-frame beta chains only. Under each unique CDR3 protein, matching rows form one entry showing the most common genes and DNA. For this entry, the V and J calls and clone size follow TCRdb and not the study's own pipeline. The sample data list a few hundred thousand distinct CDR3 sequences, and approximately 31% of these were observed just once. About 6% of the sample rests with the top ten.

Including cysteine and phenylalanine, the CDR3 has 15 amino acids. The sequence is cut down to CDR3 DNA, 45 bases in frame from base 1. Per the germline V gene (reference sequence), MNHNY is the CDR1 and SVGAGI is the CDR2. V lost 6 bases and J lost 1 base, and the count of bases not matched to a germline gene is 5. The clonotype comes from a girl aged 2-17 years with multiple sclerosis. The V gene is TRBV6-6 and the J gene is TRBJ2-3; TRBD1 fits 9 bases in the junction. Specimen: blood. In nucleotides, the sequence is TGTGCCAGCAGAGGGACAGGGCTCGGCACAGATACGCAGTATTTT. This encodes CASRGTGLGTDTQYF.